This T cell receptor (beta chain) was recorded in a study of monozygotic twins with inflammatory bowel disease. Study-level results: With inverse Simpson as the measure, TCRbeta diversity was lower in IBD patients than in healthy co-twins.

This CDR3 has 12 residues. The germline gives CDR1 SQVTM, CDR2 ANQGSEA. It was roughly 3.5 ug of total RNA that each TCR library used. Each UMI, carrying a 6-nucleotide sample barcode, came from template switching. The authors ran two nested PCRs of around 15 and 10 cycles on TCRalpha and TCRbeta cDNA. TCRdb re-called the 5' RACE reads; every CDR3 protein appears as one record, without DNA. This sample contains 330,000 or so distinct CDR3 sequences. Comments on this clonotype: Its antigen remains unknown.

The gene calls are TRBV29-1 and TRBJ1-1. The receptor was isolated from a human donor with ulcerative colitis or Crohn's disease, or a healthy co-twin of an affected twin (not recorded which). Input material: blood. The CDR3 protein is CSAGRKETEAFF.